This TCR beta chain was recovered during a study of response to subunit inactivated influenza vaccine. Notes on the study in general: Authors suggested each seasonal flu vaccination may recruit only limited numbers of new T cells.

TCRdb called the RT-PCR reads again in MiXCR, with one record for every CDR3 protein. The table includes fewer than 750,000 distinct CDR3 sequences, 12% to 15% detected once. This clonotype was found a few times. Its antigen is not identified. V was clipped by 1 base and J by 4 bases, with 16 bases between them. The length of the CDR3 is 16 residues. Germline V gives CDR1 SGHAT, CDR2 FQNNGV. This TCR was recovered from a man aged 50 to 60 who received an inactivated influenza vaccine. The J gene is TRBJ2-5, the V gene TRBV11-2, with D possibly matching TRBD2 (6 bases). This material consisted of PBMCs from blood, taken 12 days after vaccination. CDR3 sequence reads: CASSLVGRLGGETQYF. CDR3 in DNA: TGTGCCAGCAGCTTAGTTGGGCGGCTGGGGGGAGAGACCCAGTACTTC. Full variable domain (missing parts from reference TRBV11-2 and TRBJ2-5): EAGVAQSPRYKIIEKRQSVAFWCNPISGHATLYWYQQILGQGPKLLIQFQNNGVVDDSQLPKDRFSAERLKGVDSTLKIQPAKLEDSAVYLCASSLVGRLGGETQYFGPGTRLLVL.